Below, one TCR beta chain is given with its context. The clone's antigen remains unknown. These data come from a study of T cells expressing NK-cell markers (TCRdb year 2020). Background on the whole study: TCR beta-chain repertoires were profiled in sorted CD3+CD56+NKG2C+, CD3+CD56+NKG2C- and CD3+CD56-NKG2C+ T-cell subsets from roughly eight donors. All eight donors whose samples were sequenced were randomly selected healthy volunteers, three of them men and five women. Of the eight sequenced donors, seven were found to be HCMV-seropositive and one was found to be HCMV-seronegative. Sequencing of the libraries produced 2 x 150 bp reads on Illumina HiSeq 2000/2500, MiSeq or NextSeq. Overall study results and their limits: For six donors, the dominant CD3+CD56+NKG2C+ clonotypes were among the top 10 CD8+ clonotypes and accounted for about 1.0-7.5% of CD8+ T cells. Whether the expanded NKG2C-expressing T cell clones were specific for HCMV antigens was left unclear. Those dominant clonotypes were again the most abundant among CD3+CD56-NKG2C+ cells in several donors, at roughly 28.3-65%.

The sequencer listed for this sample is Illumina HiSeq 2000. TCR beta cDNA libraries were prepared using 5'RACE template switching, which introduced a universal primer site and unique molecular identifiers. Priming for cDNA synthesis came from the TCR beta constant segment, and two successive PCR amplification steps followed. In the original analysis: MIGEC was used to demultiplex reads and group reads by UMI, and MiTCR was used to assemble and quantify clonotypes. To exclude erroneous sequences, any TCR cDNA sequence not supported by at least two reads was discarded. Downstream repertoire analysis used the tcR package, and clonotypes were matched across fractions by CDR3 nucleotide sequence plus V segment. VDJmatch was used to annotate antigen specificity against VDJdb, with one amino acid substitution in CDR3 allowed. Following TCRdb reprocessing, every CDR3 protein sequence forms one entry, and DNA is not provided. TCRdb, not the original authors, processed these V and J calls. The sample table holds 500,000 to 600,000 distinct CDR3 sequences. Of the sample, under 4.5% falls within the top ten clones.

A commercial ELISA kit detecting HCMV-specific IgG in serum was used to determine HCMV serostatus. Peripheral blood mononuclear cells were isolated from blood by Ficoll density gradient centrifugation. The CDR3 has 14 amino acids, counting the end cysteine and phenylalanine. No DNA is listed. CDR1 and CDR2 are drawn from the germline V gene: SGDLS, YYNGEE. This TCR was recovered from a man younger than 35 in good health. Donor details come from another sample of the same person, matched by shared clones. The chain is assembled from TRBV9 and TRBJ2-7; TCRdb designates TRBD2, a call that cannot be tested without DNA. Sequencing was done on a sample of blood T cells: a sorted CD56 or NKG2C T cell subset, CD4+ or CD8+ T cells, or bulk PBMC T cells (not recorded which). The CDR3 sequence is CASTDETRPYEQYF.